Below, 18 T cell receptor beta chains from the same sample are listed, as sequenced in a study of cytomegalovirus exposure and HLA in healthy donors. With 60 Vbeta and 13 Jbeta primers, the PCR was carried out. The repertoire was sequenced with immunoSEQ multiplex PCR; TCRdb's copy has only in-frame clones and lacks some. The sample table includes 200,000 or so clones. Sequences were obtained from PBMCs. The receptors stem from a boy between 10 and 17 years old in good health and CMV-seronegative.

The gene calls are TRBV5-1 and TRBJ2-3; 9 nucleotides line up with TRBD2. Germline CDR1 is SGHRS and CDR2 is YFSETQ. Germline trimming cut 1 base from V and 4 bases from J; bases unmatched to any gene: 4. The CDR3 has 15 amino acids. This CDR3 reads CASSLQRGASDTQYF. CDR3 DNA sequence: TGCGCCAGCAGCTTGCAGCGGGGGGCCTCAGATACGCAGTATTTT.

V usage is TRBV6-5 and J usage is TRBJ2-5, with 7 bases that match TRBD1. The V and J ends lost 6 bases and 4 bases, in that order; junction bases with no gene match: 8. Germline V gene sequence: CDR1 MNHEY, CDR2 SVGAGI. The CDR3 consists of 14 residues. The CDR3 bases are TGTGCCAGCAGAAACAACAGGGGTGGAGAGACCCAGTACTTC. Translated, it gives CASRNNRGGETQYF.

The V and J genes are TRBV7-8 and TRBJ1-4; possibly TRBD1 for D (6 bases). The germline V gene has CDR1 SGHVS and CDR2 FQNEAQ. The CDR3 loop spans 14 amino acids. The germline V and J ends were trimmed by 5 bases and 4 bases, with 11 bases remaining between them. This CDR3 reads CASSPDRNNEKLFF. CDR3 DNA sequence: TGTGCCAGCAGCCCGGACAGAAATAATGAAAAACTGTTTTTT. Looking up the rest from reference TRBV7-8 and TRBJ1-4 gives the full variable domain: GAGVSQSPRYKVAKRGQDVALRCDPISGHVSLFWYQQALGQGPEFLTYFQNEAQLDKSGLPSDRFFAERPEGSVSTLKIQRTQQEDSAVYLCASSPDRNNEKLFFGSGTQLSVL.

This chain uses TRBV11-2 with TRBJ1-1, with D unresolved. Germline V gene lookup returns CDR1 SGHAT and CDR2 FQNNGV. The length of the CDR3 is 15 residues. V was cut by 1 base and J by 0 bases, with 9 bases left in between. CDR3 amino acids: CASSLGRRMNTEAFF. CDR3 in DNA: TGTGCCAGCAGCTTAGGCCGGCGGATGAACACTGAAGCTTTCTTT.

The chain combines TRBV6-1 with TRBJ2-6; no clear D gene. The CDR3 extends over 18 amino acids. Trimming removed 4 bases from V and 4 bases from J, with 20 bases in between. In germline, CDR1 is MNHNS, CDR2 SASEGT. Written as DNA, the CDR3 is TGTGCCAGCAGTGCCCGCCGGCAGGCGAGAACCGGGGCCAACGTCCTGACTTTC. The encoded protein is CASSARRQARTGANVLTF.

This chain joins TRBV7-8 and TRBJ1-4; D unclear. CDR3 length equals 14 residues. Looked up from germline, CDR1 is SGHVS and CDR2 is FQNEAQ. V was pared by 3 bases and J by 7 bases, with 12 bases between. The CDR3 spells CASSFERVGEKLFF. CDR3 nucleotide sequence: TGTGCCAGCAGCTTTGAACGGGTTGGTGAAAAACTGTTTTTT.

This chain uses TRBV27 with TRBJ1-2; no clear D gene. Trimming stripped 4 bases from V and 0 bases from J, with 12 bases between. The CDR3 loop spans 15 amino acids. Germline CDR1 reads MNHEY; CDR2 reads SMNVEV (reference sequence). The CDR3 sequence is CASSSLISANYGYTF. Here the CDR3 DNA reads TGTGCCAGCAGTTCATTGATTTCAGCTAACTATGGCTACACCTTC.

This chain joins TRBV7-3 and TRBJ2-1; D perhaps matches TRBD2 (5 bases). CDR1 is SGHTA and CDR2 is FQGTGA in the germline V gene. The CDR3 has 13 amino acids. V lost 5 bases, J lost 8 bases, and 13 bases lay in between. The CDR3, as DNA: TGTGCCAGCAGCGCCCTAGCAACCGATGAGCAGTTCTTC. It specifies CASSALATDEQFF.

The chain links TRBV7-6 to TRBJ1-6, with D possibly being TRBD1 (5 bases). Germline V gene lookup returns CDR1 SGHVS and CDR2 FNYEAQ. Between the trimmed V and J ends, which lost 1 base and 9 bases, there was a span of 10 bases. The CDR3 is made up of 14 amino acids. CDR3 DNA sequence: TGTGCCAGCAGCTTAGAGGGGCGAGTTTCACCCCTCCACTTT. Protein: CASSLEGRVSPLHF.

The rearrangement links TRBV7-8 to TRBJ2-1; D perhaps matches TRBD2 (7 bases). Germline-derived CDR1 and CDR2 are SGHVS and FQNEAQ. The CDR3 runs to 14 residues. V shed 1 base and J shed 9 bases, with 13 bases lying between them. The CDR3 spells CASSLVGGQIEQFF. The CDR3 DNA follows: TGTGCCAGCAGCTTAGTCGGGGGGCAAATTGAGCAGTTCTTC.

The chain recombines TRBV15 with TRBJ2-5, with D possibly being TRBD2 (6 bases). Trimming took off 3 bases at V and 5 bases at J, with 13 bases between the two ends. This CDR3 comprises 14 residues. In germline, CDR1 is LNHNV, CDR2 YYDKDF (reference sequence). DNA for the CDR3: TGTGCCACCAGCAGGGGGGGTCTGGGTGAGACCCAGTACTTC. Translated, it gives CATSRGGLGETQYF.

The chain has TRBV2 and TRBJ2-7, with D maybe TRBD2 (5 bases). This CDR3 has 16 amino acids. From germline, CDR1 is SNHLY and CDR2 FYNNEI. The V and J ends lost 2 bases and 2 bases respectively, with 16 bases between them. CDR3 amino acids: CASSERGGLIPYEQYF. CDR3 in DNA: TGTGCCAGCAGTGAACGGGGTGGACTGATCCCCTACGAGCAGTACTTC.

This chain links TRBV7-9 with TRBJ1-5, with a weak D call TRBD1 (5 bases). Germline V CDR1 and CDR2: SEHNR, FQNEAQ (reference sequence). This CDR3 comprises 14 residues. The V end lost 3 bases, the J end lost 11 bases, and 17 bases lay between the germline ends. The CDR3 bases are TGTGCCAGCAGCTTCAGGGCTAAACTATCGTCCCAGCATTTT. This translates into CASSFRAKLSSQHF.

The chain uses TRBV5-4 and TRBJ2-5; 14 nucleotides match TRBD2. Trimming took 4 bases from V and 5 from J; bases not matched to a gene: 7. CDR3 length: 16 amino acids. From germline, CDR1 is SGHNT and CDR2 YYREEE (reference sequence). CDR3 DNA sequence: TGTGCCAGCAGCCCCCGGACTAGCGGGGGGCAGGAGACCCAGTACTTC. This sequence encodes CASSPRTSGGQETQYF.

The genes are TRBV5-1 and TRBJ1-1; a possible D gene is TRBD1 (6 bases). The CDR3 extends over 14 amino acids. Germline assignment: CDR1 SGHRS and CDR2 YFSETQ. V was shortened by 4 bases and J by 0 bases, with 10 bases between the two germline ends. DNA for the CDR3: TGCGCCAGCAGCCCGGGACATATGAACACTGAAGCTTTCTTT. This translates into CASSPGHMNTEAFF.

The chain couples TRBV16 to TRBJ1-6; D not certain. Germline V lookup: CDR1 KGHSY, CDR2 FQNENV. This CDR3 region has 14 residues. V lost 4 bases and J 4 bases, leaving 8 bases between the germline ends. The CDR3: CASSPPQYNSPLHF. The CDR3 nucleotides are TGTGCCAGCAGCCCACCGCAGTATAATTCACCCCTCCACTTT.

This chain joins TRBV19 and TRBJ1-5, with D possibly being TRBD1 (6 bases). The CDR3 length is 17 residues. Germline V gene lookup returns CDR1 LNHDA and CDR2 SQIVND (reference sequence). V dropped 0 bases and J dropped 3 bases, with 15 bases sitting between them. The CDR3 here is CASSIDRRDTHNQPQHF. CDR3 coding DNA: TGTGCCAGTAGTATAGATCGCAGGGACACTCACAATCAGCCCCAGCATTTT.

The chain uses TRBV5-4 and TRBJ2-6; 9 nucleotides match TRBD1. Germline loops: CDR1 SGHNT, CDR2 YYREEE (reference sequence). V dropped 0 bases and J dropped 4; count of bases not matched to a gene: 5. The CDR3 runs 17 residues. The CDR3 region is CASSLGGQGWGANVLTF. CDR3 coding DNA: TGTGCCAGCAGCTTGGGGGGACAGGGATGGGGGGCCAACGTCCTGACTTTC.